This T cell receptor (beta chain) is from a study of PD-1 blockade in classical Hodgkin lymphoma. Time point in this sample: cycle 4 day 1 (C4D1), after six to seven weeks of nivolumab. After autologous stem cell transplantation all patients relapsed, and prior brentuximab vedotin exposure differed between cohorts. TCRdb's table, derived via immunoSEQ multiplex PCR, lists solely in-frame clones and lacks some. The repertoire holds over 50,000 clones, roughly nine tenths seen once, with over 7.5% in the top ten. The starting material was peripheral blood mononuclear cells (PBMCs), obtained before the fourth cycle of nivolumab. The TCR was taken from a human donor with classical Hodgkin lymphoma.

The DNA of the CDR3 is TGCGCCAGCAGGGCCCCAATAGAGCTTCCGGAGCTGTTTTTT. Translating it yields CASRAPIELPELFF. The rearrangement uses TRBV10-1 and TRBJ2-2, with D unclear. V was clipped by 6 bases and J by 10 bases, with 18 bases between them. Germline V gene data show CDR1 as WNHNN and CDR2 as SYGVQD (reference sequence). The CDR3 sequence is 14 residues long.